Listed here are 26 T cell receptor beta chains from one sample, sequenced in a study of blood T cell repertoires in COVID-19. TCRdb keeps only in-frame clones here, not all; method: immunoSEQ multiplex PCR. The sample has under 55,000 clones; roughly 80% are singletons. The sequencing sample was made of PBMCs or T cells enriched from blood (not recorded which). Source of these receptors: a woman aged 45-60 years with acute COVID-19.

This chain links TRBV28 with TRBJ2-7; D possibly corresponds to TRBD1 (5 bases). The germline V gene has CDR1 MDHEN and CDR2 SYDVKM. Trimming left V 6 bases short and J 3 bases short, with 6 bases between. The CDR3 contains 11 residues. CDR3 nucleotides: TGTGCCAGCAGACAGGACTACGAGCAGTACTTC. It yields the protein CASRQDYEQYF.

This clone was detected only once. DNA for the CDR3: TGTGCCAGCAGCTTGGGTAGCGGCAATCAGCCCCAGCATTTT. Translated: CASSLGSGNQPQHF. J is TRBJ1-5 and V is TRBV7-9; no definite D call. The CDR3 runs 14 residues. In germline, CDR1 is SEHNR, CDR2 FQNEAQ (reference sequence). V was clipped by 3 bases and J by 2 bases, with 8 bases between them.

The chain has TRBV4-1 and TRBJ1-5, with 10 nucleotides matching TRBD1. V shed 5 bases, J shed 6 bases, and the junction held 7 bases outside the gene matches. The V gene's germline CDR1 is MGHRA and CDR2 YSYEKL. The CDR3 spans 15 residues. For the CDR3, the DNA is TGCGCCAGCAGCGAGGACAGGGGGGTAGGTCAGCCCCAGCATTTT. Translating gives CASSEDRGVGQPQHF.

The chain is built from TRBV18 and TRBJ2-1, with D possibly TRBD2 on 7 matching bases. The V and J ends lost 3 bases and 4 bases respectively, with 22 bases between them. Germline V lookup: CDR1 KGHSH, CDR2 LQKENI. This CDR3 region has 18 residues. The CDR3: CASSPDLIRGARYNEQFF. The CDR3 coding sequence is TGTGCCAGCTCACCCGATCTAATCCGGGGGGCGAGGTACAATGAGCAGTTCTTC.

The table lists this clone with a few counts. V and J are TRBV15 and TRBJ1-3; no definite D call. Per the germline V gene, CDR1 is LNHNV and CDR2 is YYDKDF (reference sequence). The CDR3 has 15 amino acids. V gave up 0 bases and J gave up 2 bases, with 8 bases separating them. Written as DNA, the CDR3 is TGTGCCACCAGCAGAGACAGGAACCCTGGAAACACCATATATTTT. Translated: CATSRDRNPGNTIYF. Variable domain in full (rest from reference TRBV15 and TRBJ1-3): DAMVIQNPRYQVTQFGKPVTLSCSQTLNHNVMYWYQQKSSQAPKLLFHYYDKDFNNEADTPDNFQSRRPNTSFCFLDIRSPGLGDTAMYLCATSRDRNPGNTIYFGEGSWLTVV.

The chain uses TRBV5-1 and TRBJ2-7; D possibly corresponds to TRBD1 (6 bases). The CDR3 has 14 amino acids. Germline CDR1 is SGHRS and CDR2 is YFSETQ. Trimming removed 4 bases from V and 2 bases from J, with 13 bases in between. CDR3 region: CASSILGGPYEQYF. In nucleotides, the CDR3 is TGCGCCAGCAGCATCTTAGGGGGACCCTACGAGCAGTACTTC. Using reference TRBV5-1 and TRBJ2-7 for the parts outside the CDR3, the full variable domain is KAGVTQTPRYLIKTRGQQVTLSCSPISGHRSVSWYQQTPGQGLQFLFEYFSETQRNKGNFPGRFSGRQFSNSRSEMNVSTLELGDSALYLCASSILGGPYEQYFGPGTRLTVT.

The CDR3 spells CASSRDSVLGNTIYF. CDR3 bases: TGCGCCAGCAGCCGTGACAGCGTACTTGGAAACACCATATATTTT. V is TRBV5-1 and J is TRBJ1-3; possibly TRBD1 for D (5 bases). Germline V gene data show CDR1 as SGHRS and CDR2 as YFSETQ. The CDR3 has 15 amino acids. The V end lost 4 bases, the J end lost 3 bases, and 14 bases lay between the germline ends.

The J gene is TRBJ1-3, the V gene TRBV13, with D maybe TRBD1 (5 bases). Germline assignment: CDR1 PRHDT and CDR2 FYEKMQ (reference sequence). V was cut by 6 bases and J by 4 bases, with 10 bases left in between. This CDR3 has 13 amino acids. CDR3 coding DNA: TGTGCCAGCAGTCCAGGGCTGGGAAACACCATATATTTT. Protein: CASSPGLGNTIYF.

V is TRBV19 and J is TRBJ2-3; perhaps TRBD1 as D (5 bases). Trimming cost V 3 bases and J 2 bases, with 18 bases left between them. The germline gives CDR1 LNHDA, CDR2 SQIVND (reference sequence). The CDR3 consists of 17 residues. CDR3 loop: CASSISREGLFTDTQYF. In DNA, the CDR3 is TGTGCCAGTAGTATTTCCAGGGAAGGTTTATTCACAGATACGCAGTATTTT. The variable domain in full, with the rest retrieved from reference TRBV19 and TRBJ2-3, is DGGITQSPKYLFRKEGQNVTLSCEQNLNHDAMYWYRQDPGQGLRLIYYSQIVNDFQKGDIAEGYSVSREKKESFPLTVTSAQKNPTAFYLCASSISREGLFTDTQYFGPGTRLTVL.

The chain couples TRBV7-2 to TRBJ2-7; the D gene is possibly TRBD1 (6 bases). The V and J ends lost 4 bases and 4 bases respectively, with 20 bases between them. Germline CDR1 is SGHTA and CDR2 is FQGNSA. The CDR3 is made up of 16 amino acids. The CDR3 DNA is TGTGCCAGCAGCTCCACAGGGAGTGCCTTTCCTTACGAGCAGTACTTC. The encoded protein is CASSSTGSAFPYEQYF.

This sequence joins TRBV11-3 and TRBJ2-7; possible D gene TRBD1, 5 bases. Trimming took 1 base from V and 5 from J, leaving 9 bases between them. The CDR3 extends over 13 amino acids. Germline CDR1 SGHNT, CDR2 YENEEA. The CDR3 is CASSLAGYHEQYF. DNA of the CDR3: TGTGCCAGCAGCTTAGCAGGGTACCACGAGCAGTACTTC.

The chain couples TRBV5-8 to TRBJ2-5; a possible D gene is TRBD1 (7 bases). The CDR3 sequence is 14 residues long. Trimming took 6 bases from V and 4 from J, leaving 16 bases between them. Germline V gives CDR1 SGHTS, CDR2 YDEGEE. CDR3 region: CASNPWQGGETQYF. For the CDR3, the DNA is TGTGCCAGCAACCCCTGGCAGGGGGGAGAGACCCAGTACTTC. Full variable domain (outside the CDR3, taken from reference TRBV5-8 and TRBJ2-5): EAGVTQSPTHLIKTRGQQATLRCSPISGHTSVYWYQQALGLGLQFLLWYDEGEERNRGNFPPRFSGRQFPNYSSELNVNALELEDSALYLCASNPWQGGETQYFGPGTRLLVL.

J is TRBJ2-7 and V is TRBV7-9, with D hard to call. Germline CDR1 reads SEHNR; CDR2 reads FQNEAQ (reference sequence). The CDR3 has 13 residues. V was clipped by 3 bases and J by 2 bases, with 8 bases between them. CDR3 nucleotide sequence: TGTGCCAGCAGCTTTGGCCCAACCTACGAGCAGTACTTC. Protein sequence: CASSFGPTYEQYF. The whole variable domain, remainder taken from reference TRBV7-9 and TRBJ2-7, is DTGVSQNPRHKITKRGQNVTFRCDPISEHNRLYWYRQTLGQGPEFLTYFQNEAQLEKSRLLSDRFSAERPKGSFSTLEIQRTEQGDSAMYLCASSFGPTYEQYFGPGTRLTVT.

This clone was counted a single time. The chain is built from TRBV3-1 (or the pseudogene TRBV3-2) and TRBJ1-5; D gene ambiguous. CDR3 length: 15 residues. From germline, CDR1 is LGHDT and CDR2 YNNKEL (reference sequence). V was trimmed by 2 bases and J by 6 bases, leaving 14 bases between them. The CDR3, as DNA: TGTGCCAGCAGCCAATCCCGGGGTTGGAGTCAGCCCCAGCATTTT. This gives the protein CASSQSRGWSQPQHF.

The rearrangement uses TRBV7-6 and TRBJ2-1, with D perhaps TRBD1 (6 bases). This CDR3 has 16 amino acids. The germline V gene encodes CDR1 SGHVS and CDR2 FNYEAQ. The germline V and J ends were trimmed by 0 bases and 6 bases, with 15 bases remaining between them. In nucleotides, the CDR3 is TGTGCCAGCAGCTTAGCAGGGGGTAAGATCGGCAATGAGCAGTTCTTC. Amino acid sequence: CASSLAGGKIGNEQFF.

This clone was seen ten or more times. The chain links TRBV7-3 to TRBJ2-5, with D perhaps matching TRBD1 (6 bases). CDR1 and CDR2 from the germline V gene are SGHTA and FQGTGA. V lost 5 bases and J 4 bases, leaving 8 bases between the germline ends. This CDR3 has 12 amino acids. CDR3 in amino acids: CASSPDRETQYF. The CDR3 DNA follows: TGTGCCAGCAGCCCGGACAGAGAGACCCAGTACTTC.

The chain recombines TRBV3-1 (or the pseudogene TRBV3-2) with TRBJ2-2; tentative D call: TRBD1 (6 bases). This CDR3 has 14 amino acids. From germline, CDR1 is LGHDT and CDR2 YNNKEL (reference sequence). Deletions cut 1 base from V and 9 bases from J, with 12 bases between. The CDR3 nucleotides read TGTGCCAGCAGCCAAGGGGGGCGGTGGAGGGAGCTGTTTTTT. It codes for CASSQGGRWRELFF.

This clone was picked up a small number of times. The V gene is TRBV15, the J gene TRBJ2-7; 7 bases align to TRBD1. Per the germline V gene, CDR1 is LNHNV and CDR2 is YYDKDF (reference sequence). Losses at the gene ends were 0 bases for V and 3 bases for J; bases not matched to a gene: 8. The CDR3 consists of 16 residues. The CDR3 spells CATSREKPGQYYEQYF. The DNA of the CDR3 is TGTGCCACCAGCAGAGAGAAGCCGGGACAGTACTACGAGCAGTACTTC.

In its sample, this clone was seen once. This chain connects TRBV7-9 to TRBJ2-1, with 7 bases lining up with TRBD2. V dropped 5 bases and J dropped 0; count of bases not matched to a gene: 10. CDR1 is SEHNR, CDR2 FQNEAQ, per germline (reference sequence). The CDR3 covers 17 residues. The DNA of the CDR3 is TGTGCCAGCAGCCCACCCTGGCGGGGGACCTCCTACAATGAGCAGTTCTTC. This codes for CASSPPWRGTSYNEQFF.

CDR3 nucleotide sequence: TGTGCCAGCAGCACAAGATCCCTCTCCGATACGCAGTATTTT. Protein: CASSTRSLSDTQYF. This chain joins TRBV4-2 and TRBJ2-3; D unresolved. The CDR3 contains 14 residues. Per germline, CDR1 LGHNA and CDR2 YNFKEQ. Trimming left V 5 bases short and J 6 bases short, with 15 bases between.

The chain carries TRBV12-5 and TRBJ2-5, with 7 bases fitting TRBD1. CDR1 and CDR2 from the germline V gene are LGHNT and FRNRAP. CDR3 length equals 14 residues. V trimming: 4 bases; J trimming: 7 bases; junction bases outside the gene matches: 9. The DNA of the CDR3 is TGTGCTAGTGGTTCCCAGGGGGAAGGTGGGACCCAGTACTTC. It translates to CASGSQGEGGTQYF.

V is TRBV11-2 and J is TRBJ2-7; 8 bases are a match to TRBD2. The CDR3 runs 16 residues. V was pared by 5 bases and J by 3 bases, with 12 bases of the junction left unmatched. Germline CDR1 reads SGHAT; CDR2 reads FQNNGV. The CDR3 DNA follows: TGTGCCAGCAGCAGACTGTTAGCGGGGAGGTTCTACGAGCAGTACTTC. Its translation: CASSRLLAGRFYEQYF. The variable domain in full, with the rest retrieved from reference TRBV11-2 and TRBJ2-7, is EAGVAQSPRYKIIEKRQSVAFWCNPISGHATLYWYQQILGQGPKLLIQFQNNGVVDDSQLPKDRFSAERLKGVDSTLKIQPAKLEDSAVYLCASSRLLAGRFYEQYFGPGTRLTVT.

The J gene is TRBJ1-5, the V gene TRBV9; 8 bases are a match to TRBD1. Trimming cost V 0 bases and J 5 bases; bases outside gene matches: 4. This CDR3 has 15 amino acids. Germline lookup yields CDR1 SGDLS and CDR2 YYNGEE. DNA for the CDR3: TGTGCCAGCAGCGTAGGGGCAGGGGGCCATCAGCCCCAGCATTTT. This encodes CASSVGAGGHQPQHF.

The chain joins TRBV7-8 to TRBJ1-3; tentatively, D is TRBD1 (6 bases). The V gene lost 1 base and the J gene lost 0 bases, with 10 bases spanning the gap. The CDR3 is 16 residues long. Germline V CDR1 and CDR2: SGHVS, FQNEAQ. The CDR3 region has the DNA TGTGCCAGCAGCTTAGTTGGGGGCCTCTCTGGAAACACCATATATTTT. It specifies CASSLVGGLSGNTIYF.

This clone showed up many times. The chain carries TRBV29-1 and TRBJ2-7; a possible D gene is TRBD1 (6 bases). The ends were cut back, 4 bases at V and 6 bases at J, with 16 bases in the middle. Germline lookup yields CDR1 SQVTM and CDR2 ANQGSEA. The CDR3 totals 13 residues. The CDR3 loop is CSVGQALMSEQYF. The CDR3 nucleotides are TGCAGCGTTGGACAGGCCCTCATGAGCGAGCAGTACTTC.

The sample holds one count of this clone. The rearrangement uses TRBV18 and TRBJ1-3; D gene uncertain. Trimming removed 0 bases from V and 0 bases from J, with 12 bases in between. The CDR3 sequence is 17 residues long. CDR1 KGHSH and CDR2 LQKENI come from the germline V gene. DNA for the CDR3: TGTGCCAGCTCACCACCTGGGGAACGGGGCTCTGGAAACACCATATATTTT. Encoded protein: CASSPPGERGSGNTIYF.